This TCR beta chain appears in the sequencing data of a study of T cells after posttransplantation cyclophosphamide. Study-wide findings and caveats: Skin or GI-infiltrating T cells shared few TRB sequences with blood.

Controls had myeloablative marrow grafts with methotrexate and calcineurin inhibitor, sampled at 1 year. With regard to this clone: Its antigen is as yet unknown.

Measured with immunoSEQ multiplex PCR; TCRdb has only the in-frame clones, and not every one. The repertoire has about 9,900 clones, 85% to 90% of them found once; the top ten carry 26%. The sequenced sample was PBMCs, obtained after an allogeneic stem cell transplant with a calcineurin inhibitor and methotrexate. This clonotype was obtained from a male patient between 25 and 39 years old who received an allogeneic stem cell transplant from an unrelated donor, was CMV-positive, and had no GVHD. Some T cells could come from the graft donor.

The CDR3 region is CASKRKQGSGTEAFF. CDR3 DNA sequence: TGTGCCAGCAAGAGGAAACAGGGTTCGGGTACTGAAGCTTTCTTT. V gene TRBV6-5 combines with J gene TRBJ1-1; tentative D call: TRBD1 (6 bases). CDR3 length: 15 amino acids. Looked up from germline, CDR1 is MNHEY and CDR2 is SVGAGI. Trimming stripped 7 bases from V and 5 bases from J, with 20 bases between.